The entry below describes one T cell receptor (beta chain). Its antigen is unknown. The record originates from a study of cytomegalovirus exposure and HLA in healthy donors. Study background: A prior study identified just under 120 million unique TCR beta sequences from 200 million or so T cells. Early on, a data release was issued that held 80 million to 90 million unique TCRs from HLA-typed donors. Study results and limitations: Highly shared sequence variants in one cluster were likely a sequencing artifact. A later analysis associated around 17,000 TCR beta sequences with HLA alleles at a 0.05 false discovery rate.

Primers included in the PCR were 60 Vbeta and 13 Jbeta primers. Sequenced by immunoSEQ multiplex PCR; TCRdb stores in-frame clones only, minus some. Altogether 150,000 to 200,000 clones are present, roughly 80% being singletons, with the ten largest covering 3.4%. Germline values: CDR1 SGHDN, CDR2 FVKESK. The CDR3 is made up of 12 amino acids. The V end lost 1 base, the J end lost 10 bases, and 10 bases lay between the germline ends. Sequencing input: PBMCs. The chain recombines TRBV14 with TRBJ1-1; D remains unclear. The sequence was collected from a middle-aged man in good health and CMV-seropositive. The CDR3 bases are TGTGCCAGCAGCCAAGGAGGGAATCGAGCTTTCTTT. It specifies CASSQGGNRAFF.